The 18 T cell receptor beta chains below all came from one sample that was sequenced in a study of T cell clonality in common variable immunodeficiency. Data came from immunoSEQ multiplex PCR; TCRdb stores just in-frame clones and leaves some out. The sample is made up of tens of thousands of clones, none counted only once. The sequencing input was peripheral blood mononuclear cells. These receptors came from a person aged 18 to 70 in good health.

This clone occurred many times. An end of the junction does not agree with germline; a read error may underlie this. Read data end 3 residues before the CDR3 end; the end is taken from the germline J gene. The same CDR3 also results from other DNA sequences found in this sample. The chain is built from TRBV5-4 and TRBJ1-5; TRBD1 agrees at 8 bases. Germline CDR1 and CDR2: SGHNT and YYREEE (reference sequence). The length of the CDR3 is 13 residues. CDR3 loop: CASSLDRDQPQHF. The CDR3 DNA, read in part, is TGTGCCAGCAGTTTGGACAGGGATCAGCCC.

This clone was recorded many times. With the read ending 3 residues before the CDR3 end, the germline J gene is used to fill in that end. This chain uses TRBV19 with TRBJ2-1; 13 bases match TRBD2. Per germline, CDR1 LNHDA and CDR2 SQIVND (reference sequence). The CDR3 has 15 residues. Trimming cost V 8 bases and J 7 bases; bases outside gene matches: 8. The part of the CDR3 DNA that was read is TGTGCCAGTTTTTGGGGGACTAGCGGGATTAATGAG. Protein product: CASFWGTSGINE. The complete CDR3 protein is CASFWGTSGINEQFF.

This clone occurred many times. The read ends 3 residues before the CDR3 terminus; that terminus is restored from the germline J gene. The chain combines TRBV20-1 with TRBJ2-7; 7 positions match TRBD1. Germline CDR1 and CDR2: DFQATT and SNEGSKA (reference sequence). The CDR3 totals 15 residues. Losses at the gene ends were 0 bases for V and 1 base for J; bases not matched to a gene: 6. The CDR3 region is CSARDRGTASYEQYF. CDR3 DNA, as far as it was read: TGCAGTGCTAGAGATAGGGGGACAGCTTCCTACGAG.

This clone appeared many times. Read coverage stops 3 residues before the CDR3 terminus; the germline J gene supplies the remainder. This rearrangement joins TRBV7-3 to TRBJ2-7; D may be TRBD2 (6 bases). Germline assignment: CDR1 SGHTA and CDR2 FQGTGA. There are 13 residues in the CDR3. Trimming took 5 bases from V and 4 from J, leaving 12 bases between them. Partial CDR3 DNA: TGTGCCAGCAGCGCGGGGTCAGGATACGAG. This gives the protein CASSAGSGYE. The entire CDR3 reads CASSAGSGYEQYF.

This clone turned up a few times. The read ends 3 residues shy of where the CDR3 ends; the end is completed using the germline J gene. The V and J genes are TRBV5-1 and TRBJ2-1, with TRBD2 matching 12 bases. Germline loops: CDR1 SGHRS, CDR2 YFSETQ. This CDR3 comprises 17 residues. Losses at the gene ends were 4 bases for V and 8 bases for J; bases not matched to a gene: 13. Partial CDR3 DNA: TGCGCCAGCAGCGCGGTTCTAGCGGGAGGGCCGGTCGATGAG. Its protein product is CASSAVLAGGPVDE. The full CDR3 reads CASSAVLAGGPVDEQFF.

This clone has ten or more counts. The CDR3 is cut off 3 residues early in the read; its end comes from the germline J gene. The V gene is TRBV7-3, the J gene TRBJ2-3; 7 nucleotides align to TRBD2. This CDR3 spans 15 amino acids. The junction had 5 bases not matched to a gene; V was cut back by 5 bases and J by 0 bases. Germline values: CDR1 SGHTA, CDR2 FQGTGA. CDR3 loop: CASSTGLPSTDTQYF. The part of the CDR3 DNA that was read is TGTGCCAGCAGCACGGGACTACCGAGCACAGATACG.

Of note for this clone: The read halts 3 residues ahead of the CDR3 end, with the missing end drawn from the germline J gene. V gene TRBV20-1 combines with J gene TRBJ2-7; possible D gene TRBD1, 5 bases. The CDR3 length is 14 residues. CDR1 is DFQATT and CDR2 is SNEGSKA in the germline V gene (reference sequence). V lost 3 bases to trimming and J lost 0 bases, with 12 bases between them. The covered CDR3 bases are TGCAGTGCTAGTAATCAGGGCAACTCCTACGAG. It yields the protein CSASNQGNSYE. The full CDR3 protein is CSASNQGNSYEQYF.

Many counts were recorded for this clone. The read comes to an end 3 residues before the CDR3 does, leaving the germline J gene to fill in the end. The genes are TRBV18 and TRBJ1-1; 7 bases line up with TRBD1. CDR3 length: 15 residues. The germline V gene encodes CDR1 KGHSH and CDR2 LQKENI. Germline trimming cut 3 bases from V and 3 bases from J; bases unmatched to any gene: 7. CDR3 loop: CASSPLQGLDTEAFF. Incomplete CDR3 DNA: TGTGCCAGCTCACCGCTACAGGGGTTGGACACTGAA.

The table lists this clone with a few counts. The read is 3 residues too short to cover the CDR3 end, so that end is filled in from the germline J gene. The rearrangement uses TRBV2 and TRBJ2-3; D is possibly TRBD2 (5 bases). CDR1 is SNHLY and CDR2 is FYNNEI in the germline V gene. Trimming removed 6 bases at V and 4 bases at J, with 20 bases between. CDR3 size: 16 residues. The covered CDR3 bases are TGTGCCAGCAGGCACCGGAAGGACCGGGGTCCAGATACG. Translating it yields CASRHRKDRGPDT. The full CDR3 protein reads CASRHRKDRGPDTQYF.

The table lists this clone with many counts. Read data end 3 residues before the CDR3 end; the end is taken from the germline J gene. V gene TRBV10-3 combines with J gene TRBJ2-3; tentatively, D is TRBD1 or TRBD2 (5 bases each). Trimming removed 6 bases from V and 4 bases from J, with 20 bases in between. The CDR3 runs to 16 residues. Germline V CDR1 and CDR2: ENHRY, SYGVKD. The chain's CDR3 is CAISWSVGEGADTQYF. The sequenced CDR3 bases are TGTGCCATCAGCTGGAGCGTGGGAGAAGGGGCAGATACG.

The table lists this clone with many counts. Sequencing ends 3 residues short of the CDR3 end; the germline J gene provides the rest. The chain is built from TRBV7-2 and TRBJ2-4; D uncertain. V shed 0 bases and J shed 7 bases, with 13 bases lying between them. Germline values: CDR1 SGHTA, CDR2 FQGNSA. The CDR3 length is 15 residues. CDR3 region: CASSLARSRWNIQYF. The sequenced part of the CDR3 DNA is TGTGCCAGCAGCTTAGCGCGGTCGCGATGGAACATT.

This clone has ten or more counts. The read stops 3 residues short of the end of the CDR3; the missing end is completed from the germline J gene. This chain uses TRBV11-3 with TRBJ2-5; perhaps TRBD2 as D (6 bases). Trimming shortened V by 1 base and J by 2 bases, and 11 bases separated the two germline ends. This CDR3 region has 15 residues. CDR1 SGHNT and CDR2 YENEEA come from the germline V gene. The part of the CDR3 DNA that was read is TGTGCCAGCAGCTTAGGGTCGCGGGAACAAGAGACC. Protein sequence: CASSLGSREQET. The entire CDR3 reads CASSLGSREQETQYF. The complete variable domain, with remaining parts taken from reference TRBV11-3 and TRBJ2-5, reads EAGVVQSPRYKIIEKKQPVAFWCNPISGHNTLYWYLQNLGQGPELLIRYENEEAVDDSQLPKDRFSAERLKGVDSTLKIQPAELGDSAVYLCASSLGSREQETQYFGPGTRLLVL.

This clone was seen at least ten times. The sequence runs out 3 residues before the end of the CDR3; the remainder is reconstructed from the germline J gene. The gene calls are TRBV20-1 and TRBJ2-3; 7 bases are a match to TRBD2. Looked up from germline, CDR1 is DFQATT and CDR2 is SNEGSKA (reference sequence). With 2 bases clipped from V and 4 bases from J, the junction kept 9 bases outside the gene matches. The CDR3 loop spans 15 amino acids. The sequenced part of the CDR3 DNA is TGCAGTGCTAGAAGCCCAGCGGGAATGGCAGATACG. This sequence encodes CSARSPAGMADT. The full CDR3 protein reads CSARSPAGMADTQYF.

This clone appeared many times. The DNA ends 3 residues before the CDR3 does, and the rest of the CDR3 is filled in from the germline J gene. The rearrangement links TRBV14 to TRBJ2-3, with D perhaps TRBD2 (7 bases). The germline gives CDR1 SGHDN, CDR2 FVKESK. V was shortened by 3 bases and J by 2 bases, with 24 bases between the two germline ends. There are 19 residues in the CDR3. CDR3 in amino acids: CASSQMGGPTFDHTDTQYF. CDR3 DNA (partial): TGTGCCAGCAGCCAGATGGGGGGGCCCACCTTTGACCACACAGATACG.

This clone was detected many times. The CDR3 end is not reached by the read, which stops 3 residues before it; the germline J gene fills it in. The chain combines TRBV6-2 or TRBV6-3 with TRBJ2-2, with a tentative D call TRBD2 (6 bases). The CDR3 is made up of 17 amino acids. Trimming took 7 bases from V and 7 from J, leaving 25 bases between them. Germline loops: CDR1 MNHEY, CDR2 SVGEGT. The CDR3 region is CASTSRRGRVVIGELFF. The CDR3 DNA, read in part, is TGTGCCAGCACCTCGCGGAGGGGTAGGGTTGTTATCGGGGAG.

This clone was picked up a small number of times. The CDR3 end lies 3 residues beyond the end of the read and is filled in from the germline J gene. The chain carries TRBV2 and TRBJ2-1; 7 bases are a match to TRBD2. J lost 9 bases, V lost 5 bases, and 10 bases had no gene match. CDR3 length: 14 amino acids. Germline lookup yields CDR1 SNHLY and CDR2 FYNNEI. The CDR3 loop is CASSPLAGESEQFF. The DNA read from the CDR3 is TGTGCCAGCAGTCCATTAGCGGGCGAGAGTGAG.

This clone was detected ten times or more. CDR3 DNA, as far as it was read: TGTGCCAGCAGTTACTCGATTCTAGCCTATGGC. The encoded protein is CASSYSILAYG. The entire CDR3 protein reads CASSYSILAYGYTF. The rearrangement links TRBV6-2 or TRBV6-3 to TRBJ1-2; D remains ambiguous. The read is 3 residues too short to cover the CDR3 end, so that end is filled in from the germline J gene. The CDR3 sequence is 14 residues long. With 0 bases removed from V and 4 bases from J, the gap between germline ends came to 9 bases. Germline loops: CDR1 MNHEY, CDR2 SVGEGT.

This clone was detected many times. The read finishes 3 residues shy of the CDR3 end, and the germline J gene is used to complete it. The chain combines TRBV19 with TRBJ2-4; tentatively, D is TRBD1 (5 bases). This CDR3 spans 16 amino acids. CDR1 is LNHDA and CDR2 is SQIVND in the germline V gene (reference sequence). The V gene lost 6 bases and the J gene lost 0 bases, with 15 bases spanning the gap. The CDR3 bases that were read are TGTGCCAGTAGCCCGACAGCCAGTCTAGCCAAAAACATT. Its translation: CASSPTASLAKNI. The whole CDR3 sequence is CASSPTASLAKNIQYF.